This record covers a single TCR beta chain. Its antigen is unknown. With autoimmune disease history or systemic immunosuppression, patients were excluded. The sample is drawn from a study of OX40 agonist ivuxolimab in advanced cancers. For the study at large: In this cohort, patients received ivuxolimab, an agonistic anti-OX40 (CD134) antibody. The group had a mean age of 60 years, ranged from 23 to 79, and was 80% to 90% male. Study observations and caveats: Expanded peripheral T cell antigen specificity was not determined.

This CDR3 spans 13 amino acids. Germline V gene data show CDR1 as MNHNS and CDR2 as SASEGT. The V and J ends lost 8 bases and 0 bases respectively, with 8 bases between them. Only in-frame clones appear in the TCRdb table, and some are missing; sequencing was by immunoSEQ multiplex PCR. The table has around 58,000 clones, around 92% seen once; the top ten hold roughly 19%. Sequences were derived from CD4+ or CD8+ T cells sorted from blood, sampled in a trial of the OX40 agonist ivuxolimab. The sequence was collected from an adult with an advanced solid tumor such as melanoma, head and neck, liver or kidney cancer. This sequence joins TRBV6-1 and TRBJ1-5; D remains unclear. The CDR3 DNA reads TGTGCCAGCGAGCTTTATAGCAATCAGCCCCAGCATTTT. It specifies CASELYSNQPQHF.